This paragraph reports one T cell receptor (beta chain). Authors' processing steps: Counts of nucleated cells, estimated from reference gene primer amplification, were obtained. Repertoires were generated with immunoSEQ multiplex PCR, while TCRdb's copy carries only in-frame clones and drops some. That table supplies the V and J calls and clone size; D and trimming were determined from the DNA. In the table there are some 240,000 clones, roughly 90% of which are singletons. This sample was included in a study of blood T cell repertoires in COVID-19. Study summary: Whether acute or convalescent, the COVID-19 samples came from the United States, Italy and Spain. PBMCs, B-cell-depleted T cells, or T cells provided the cDNA or gDNA that made up the material.

Looked up from germline, CDR1 is SNHLY and CDR2 is FYNNEI. The CDR3 spans 14 residues. Trimming pared 7 bases from V and 1 base from J, leaving 13 bases between. The chain has TRBV2 and TRBJ1-1, with no clear D. The sequence was obtained from a man aged 60 to 69 who had recovered from COVID-19. The sample was peripheral blood. The CDR3 spells CASKSLYRNTEAFF. CDR3 bases: TGTGCCAGCAAAAGTCTTTACAGGAACACTGAAGCTTTCTTT.